Listed below are T cell receptor beta chains from one sample, sequenced in a study of T cell responses to AZD1222 COVID-19 vaccine. TCRdb keeps only in-frame clones here, not all; method: immunoSEQ multiplex PCR. The table shows some 70,000 clones, with roughly 80% occurring only once. This sample comprised peripheral blood, obtained 28 days after the second AZD1222 dose. The receptors originated from an adult who received the AZD1222 COVID-19 vaccine. The CDR3 runs from the conserved cysteine through the conserved F or W. D genes are given only for firm matches. The listing skips clone size in some rows; elsewhere it reads once, few, many or a size class.

J gene | D gene | clone size | CDR3 length | V gene | CDR3 DNA | CDR3 protein
TRBJ2-4 | TRBD2 | NA | 15 | TRBV7-2 | TGTGCCAGCAGCTCGGGACTAGCGGGGGGTGACATTCAGTACTTC | CASSSGLAGGDIQYF
TRBJ1-5 | NA | NA | 16 | TRBV7-9 | TGTGCCAGCAGCTTATATCTATCGGGTAGCAATCAGCCCCAGCATTTT | CASSLYLSGSNQPQHF
TRBJ2-5 | NA | NA | 12 | TRBV18 | TGTGCCAGCTCACCTCTCGGAGAGACCCAGTACTTC | CASSPLGETQYF
TRBJ2-7 | TRBD2 | NA | 15 | TRBV6-5 | TGTGCCAGCAGTTCGACTAGCGGGGGTGCCTACGAGCAGTACTTC | CASSSTSGGAYEQYF
TRBJ1-2 | NA | NA | 15 | TRBV30 | TGTGCCTGGAGTGCCGAGGAAACGAGTAACTATGGCTACACCTTC | CAWSAEETSNYGYTF
TRBJ1-3 | NA | once | 16 | TRBV5-8 | TGTGCCAGCAGCTTGGTTCAGTTAGGTTCCGGCAACACCATATATTTT | CASSLVQLGSGNTIYF
TRBJ2-3 | NA | NA | 12 | TRBV7-9 | TGTGCCAGCACCCCCGTTGCAGATACGCAGTATTTT | CASTPVADTQYF
TRBJ1-5 | NA | NA | 18 | TRBV6-2/TRBV6-3 | TGTGCCAGCAGCCCAGGCCAGACGATCTTTGATTGGAGTCAGCCCCAGCATTTT | CASSPGQTIFDWSQPQHF
TRBJ1-5 | NA | few | 14 | TRBV6-5 | TGTGCCAGTGATAGAGGGGGTTGGAATCAGCCCCAGCATTTT | CASDRGGWNQPQHF
TRBJ1-5 | NA | NA | 15 | TRBV28 | TGTGCCAGCAGCCTTCACGGCTATAGCAATCAGCCCCAGCATTTT | CASSLHGYSNQPQHF
TRBJ1-5 | NA | NA | 13 | TRBV6-5 | TGTGCCAGCAACCGAGGGGTTAATCAGCCCCAGCATTTT | CASNRGVNQPQHF
TRBJ1-1 | NA | NA | 18 | TRBV19 | TGTGCCAGTCGCCACAAAGCAACAGGGTTGGTAATGAACACTGAAGCTTTCTTT | CASRHKATGLVMNTEAFF
TRBJ1-6 | NA | once | 13 | TRBV6-5 | TGTGCCAGCAGAGAGTACGTCGCTTCACCCCTCCACTTT | CASREYVASPLHF
TRBJ1-1 | NA | few | 13 | TRBV10-3 | TGTGCCACCCGGGGGGGGTTGTTCACTGAAGCTTTCTTT | CATRGGLFTEAFF
TRBJ2-7 | TRBD1 | few | 12 | TRBV19 | TGTGCCAGTAGTCTGGGGACAGGTGAGCAGTACTTC | CASSLGTGEQYF
TRBJ1-5 | NA | NA | 15 | TRBV5-6 | TGTGCCAGCAGCTTGGATGGGGTTGGCAATCAGCCCCAGCATTTT | CASSLDGVGNQPQHF
TRBJ2-7 | TRBD1 | NA | 15 | TRBV6-5 | TGTGCCAGCACCCCCTCCGGGACAGCGTTATACGAGCAGTACTTC | CASTPSGTALYEQYF